The clone carrying this TCR beta chain was recorded only once. Exposed enrollees had met someone with a PCR-confirmed or clinician-diagnosed COVID-19 case at some point within the 2 weeks before study entry. This CDR3 is built from 15 residues. Germline loops: CDR1 SNHLY, CDR2 FYNNEI. V shed 4 bases and J shed 5 bases, with 14 bases lying between them. This sample stems from a study of blood T cell repertoires in COVID-19. Study in general: PBMCs, B-cell-depleted T cells, or T cells were the source of the cDNA or gDNA that made up the material.

TCRdb's table, derived via immunoSEQ multiplex PCR, lists solely in-frame clones and lacks some. The data contain about 140,000 clones, 70% to 85% of them singletons. The V and J genes are TRBV2 and TRBJ2-2; D is ambiguous. What was sequenced was PBMCs or T cells enriched from blood (not recorded which). The receptor comes from a woman younger than 35 who had been exposed to COVID-19. The CDR3 DNA is TGTGCCAGCAGTGTAGGTGGGCGCAGGACCGGGGAGCTGTTTTTT. Its protein product is CASSVGGRRTGELFF.